These 10 T cell receptor beta chains were sequenced from one sample in a study of cytomegalovirus exposure and HLA in healthy donors. With 60 Vbeta and 13 Jbeta primers, the PCR was carried out. The method was immunoSEQ multiplex PCR; TCRdb's version includes in-frame clones alone and lacks a portion of them. The sample includes about 63,000 clones, roughly 70% of them seen just once. The sequencing sample was made of PBMCs. Source of these receptors: a man aged 50 or older in good health and CMV-seronegative.

The chain joins TRBV21-1 to TRBJ2-7; TRBD2, the table's D call, lacks a check against the DNA. TRBV21-1 constitutes a pseudogene. This CDR3 is built from 11 residues. The CDR3, as DNA: TGTGCCAGCAGCTCCCCGCGCGAGCAGTACTTC. Protein: CASSSPREQYF.

This clone was recorded once. The chain has TRBV4-1 and TRBJ2-5; 10 bases are shared with TRBD1. This CDR3 is 16 amino acids long. From germline, CDR1 is MGHRA and CDR2 YSYEKL. J gave up 4 bases and V 1 base, and 6 bases lay outside the gene matches. CDR3: CASSQGQGARGETQYF. For the CDR3, the DNA is TGCGCCAGCAGCCAAGGACAGGGGGCGAGAGGAGAGACCCAGTACTTC.

The chain carries TRBV5-1 and TRBJ2-2; 9 bases are a match to TRBD1. CDR1 is SGHRS and CDR2 is YFSETQ in the germline V gene. The CDR3 totals 16 residues. Trimming took 4 bases from V and 3 from J; bases not matched to a gene: 7. The CDR3 DNA follows: TGCGCCAGCAGCCACAGGGGGCGCGGGGACACCGGGGAGCTGTTTTTT. This codes for CASSHRGRGDTGELFF.

The rearrangement links TRBV19 to TRBJ1-5, with 7 bases lining up with TRBD1. CDR1 and CDR2 (germline): LNHDA, SQIVND (reference sequence). There are 18 residues in the CDR3. Trimming removed 6 bases from V and 1 base from J; junction bases left unmatched: 15. CDR3 residues: CASRLGAQGSRSNQPQHF. DNA of the CDR3: TGTGCCAGTAGACTGGGGGCACAGGGGTCACGAAGCAATCAGCCCCAGCATTTT.

CDR3 protein: CAWSVPGGEKLFF. As DNA, the CDR3 is TGTGCCTGGAGTGTACCCGGGGGTGAAAAACTGTTTTTT. The chain carries TRBV30 and TRBJ1-4, with a possible D match to TRBD1 (5 bases). The CDR3 has 13 amino acids. Germline V gives CDR1 GTSNPN, CDR2 SVGIG (reference sequence). Trimming took 0 bases from V and 7 from J, leaving 9 bases between them.

The CDR3 coding sequence is TGTGCCAGCAAAACCCGCGGGGGGGGCCGGGATACGCAGTATTTT. Residues: CASKTRGGGRDTQYF. J is TRBJ2-3 and V is TRBV6-4, with 9 positions matching TRBD2. Germline loops: CDR1 MRHNA, CDR2 SNTAGT. The CDR3 is 15 residues long. The J segment lost 6 bases and the V segment lost 7 bases, leaving 11 bases of the junction unmatched.

The V call is TRBV29-1, the J call TRBJ2-1; 7 bases line up with TRBD2. The CDR3 is made up of 14 amino acids. The V and J ends lost 4 bases and 6 bases, in that order; junction bases with no gene match: 9. The germline CDR1 and CDR2 sequences are SQVTM and ANQGSEA. The CDR3 spells CSVGPGTTSNEQFF. The CDR3 nucleotides read TGCAGCGTTGGCCCCGGGACTACCTCCAATGAGCAGTTCTTC.

The CDR3: CASSLEGLSQETQYF. The CDR3 bases are TGTGCCAGTAGCCTAGAGGGACTTTCCCAAGAGACCCAGTACTTC. V is TRBV19 and J is TRBJ2-5, with a tentative D call TRBD2 (6 bases). The CDR3 contains 15 residues. The germline V gene has CDR1 LNHDA and CDR2 SQIVND (reference sequence). With 6 bases removed from V and 1 base from J, the gap between germline ends came to 15 bases.

The genes are TRBV10-3 and TRBJ1-1, with 9 bases identical to TRBD1. The V and J ends lost 5 bases and 1 base, in that order; junction bases with no gene match: 8. This CDR3 has 16 residues. Germline CDR1 reads ENHRY; CDR2 reads SYGVKD. CDR3 sequence (DNA): TGTGCCATCAGTACTCCGGGACAGGGTTCGAACACTGAAGCTTTCTTT. Its translation: CAISTPGQGSNTEAFF.

This rearrangement joins TRBV13 to TRBJ2-7; TRBD2 is a possible D gene (6 bases). With 4 bases removed from V and 10 bases from J, the gap between germline ends came to 20 bases. CDR3 size: 14 residues. CDR1 and CDR2 from the germline V gene are PRHDT and FYEKMQ (reference sequence). The CDR3 loop reads CASSSREPLGRQYF. CDR3 sequence (DNA): TGTGCCAGCAGCTCACGGGAGCCCCTGGGGAGACAGTACTTC.